These T cell receptor beta chains were read from a single sample in a study of human T cells and chemical hapten exposure. TCRdb re-derived calls from the RACE reads in MiXCR, one entry per CDR3 protein. The sample consists of more than 95,000 distinct CDR3 sequences, 9% to 14% of them appearing once. Specimen: whole blood, collected in connection with sensitization to the hapten diphenylcyclopropenone (DPC). The source is a woman in her fifties or sixties with alopecia areata. Some clones in this sample may be carry-over from other donors' samples. The CDR3 runs from the conserved cysteine through the conserved F or W. The order of the fields is D gene, V gene, clone size, J gene, CDR3 protein, CDR3 DNA. A D gene is named only where the DNA matches it firmly. Size values are once, few and many counts, or a class for expanded clones, and some rows have none.

TRBD2	TRBV11-2	.	TRBJ2-3	CASSLAGGGALSTDTQYF	TGTGCCAGCAGCTTAGCTGGCGGGGGGGCCCTAAGCACAGATACGCAGTATTTT
.	TRBV6-6	few	TRBJ1-1	CASSYGRARGTEAFF	TGTGCCAGCAGTTACGGCAGGGCCAGGGGCACTGAAGCTTTCTTT
.	TRBV14	many	TRBJ1-1	CASSQRTHTEAFF	TGTGCCAGCAGCCAACGCACGCACACTGAAGCTTTCTTT
.	TRBV19	many	TRBJ1-5	CASSIEVTGRTPQHF	TGTGCCAGTAGTATAGAAGTAACAGGGCGAACGCCCCAGCATTTT
.	TRBV5-8	many	TRBJ1-1	CASSSVGRMNTEAFF	TGTGCCAGCAGCTCAGTCGGACGGATGAACACTGAAGCTTTCTTT
TRBD1	TRBV14	.	TRBJ1-2	CASSQEFYWTGHYGYTF	TGTGCCAGCAGCCAAGAATTTTACTGGACAGGGCACTATGGCTACACCTTC
TRBD1	TRBV20-1	.	TRBJ1-5	CSAHTGGGNQPQHF	TGCAGTGCTCATACAGGGGGAGGTAATCAGCCCCAGCATTTT
TRBD2	TRBV18	few	TRBJ2-5	CASSAGLAGIGETQYF	TGTGCCAGCTCAGCCGGACTAGCGGGGATCGGAGAGACCCAGTACTTC
TRBD2	TRBV5-1	.	TRBJ2-3	CASSTASGLTDTQYF	TGCGCCAGCAGTACGGCTAGCGGACTCACAGATACGCAGTATTTT
.	TRBV28	.	TRBJ2-5	CASSKQLQETQYF	TGTGCCAGCAGCAAACAGCTCCAAGAGACCCAGTACTTC
.	TRBV28	.	TRBJ2-1	CASRPYLRGSDEQFF	TGTGCCAGCAGACCTTATCTTCGAGGGAGCGATGAGCAGTTCTTC
.	TRBV7-9	many	TRBJ2-7	CASSLMDFAYEQYF	TGTGCCAGCAGCTTAATGGACTTTGCCTACGAGCAGTACTTC